This T cell receptor beta chain was captured in a study of T cell responses to AZD1222 COVID-19 vaccine. General study results and limits: It was only a handful of AZD1222 recipients who were seropositive at baseline.

About this clone: Its antigen is not identified.

V gave up 0 bases and J gave up 1 base, with 12 bases separating them. The germline V gene encodes CDR1 LNHNV and CDR2 YYDKDF (reference sequence). The CDR3 sequence is 16 residues long. TCRdb's table, derived via immunoSEQ multiplex PCR, lists solely in-frame clones and lacks some. In the table there are over 100,000 clones, around 93% of which are singletons. This TCR was sampled from an adult in good health. The starting material was peripheral blood, obtained on day 0 of AZD1222 vaccination. This rearrangement joins TRBV15 to TRBJ2-5, with D perhaps matching TRBD1 (6 bases). The DNA of the CDR3 is TGTGCCACCAGCAGAGATGGGAGCAGGGGCCAAGAGACCCAGTACTTC. Translating gives CATSRDGSRGQETQYF.